The TCR beta chain described here comes from a study of tissue T cells after allogeneic stem cell transplantation. General study findings and limits: Some tissue clones might be persisting host cells; their alloreactivity or antigen specificity was not determined. TCR repertoires tracked anatomic similarity, regardless of disease or transplant status.

The CDR3 sequence is 15 residues long. CDR1 is LGHDT and CDR2 is YNNKEL in the germline V gene (reference sequence). The ends were cut back, 1 base at V and 7 bases at J, with 17 bases in the middle. The method was immunoSEQ multiplex PCR; TCRdb's version includes in-frame clones alone and lacks a portion of them. The sample records under 30,000 clones, around 70% being singletons. On this clone itself: What it binds is unknown.

This TCR came from a female donor of 60 years or more with lung cancer. The material sequenced was tissue from the ileum, taken at autopsy. The chain uses TRBV3-1 (or the pseudogene TRBV3-2) and TRBJ2-7; D is possibly TRBD2 (6 bases). DNA of the CDR3: TGTGCCAGCAGCCAAGGAGCTAGCGTCTTGCGTGAGCAGTACTTC. It translates to CASSQGASVLREQYF.